Each of the 27 T cell receptor beta chains below was sequenced from the same sample in a study of T cells in tuberculosis (dated by TCRdb to the late 2010s). The method behind the library was the immunoSEQ multiplex PCR assay. TCRdb re-hosts the immuneACCESS table, in-frame sequences only. Its copies lack some clones; in the studies checked, an unresolved V gene accounts for under half of them, and the cause for the rest is not known. This sample holds approximately 28,000 clones; 90% to 95% were observed only once. The leading ten clones occupy around 4.9% of the sample. The sample consisted of PBMCs. Receptors were obtained from a donor aged 10-29 years with latent tuberculosis or without tuberculosis infection.

This clone was counted only a few times. The chain links TRBV5-1 to TRBJ1-6, with TRBD1 as a possible D gene (5 bases). CDR3 length equals 16 residues. Germline V gene lookup returns CDR1 SGHRS and CDR2 YFSETQ. V was shortened by 1 base and J by 0 bases, with 8 bases between the two germline ends. DNA for the CDR3: TGCGCCAGCAGCTTGCAGGGTAGCTCCTATAATTCACCCCTCCACTTT. Protein product: CASSLQGSSYNSPLHF.

This chain links TRBV11-2 with TRBJ2-1; 12 bases line up with TRBD2. CDR1 SGHAT and CDR2 FQNNGV come from the germline V gene. Losses at the gene ends were 6 bases for V and 9 bases for J; bases not matched to a gene: 12. This CDR3 comprises 16 residues. CDR3 protein: CASSLFPGLAGGEQFF. The CDR3 nucleotides are TGTGCCAGCAGTTTATTCCCGGGACTAGCGGGTGGTGAGCAGTTCTTC.

The rearrangement links TRBV30 to TRBJ1-2; a weak D match, TRBD1 (6 bases). The CDR3 is 13 amino acids. The V gene's germline CDR1 is GTSNPN and CDR2 SVGIG (reference sequence). V lost 1 base and J 8 bases, leaving 14 bases between the germline ends. The DNA for the CDR3 is TGTGCCTGGAGTGCAATTCCCGGACAGGGCTACACCTTC. Protein product: CAWSAIPGQGYTF.

The rearrangement links TRBV29-1 to TRBJ2-7, with no clear D. Germline V gene sequence: CDR1 SQVTM, CDR2 ANQGSEA. There are 13 residues in the CDR3. The V gene lost 4 bases and the J gene lost 0 bases, with 10 bases spanning the gap. DNA for the CDR3: TGCAGCGTTGTTGGTCTCAGCTCCTACGAGCAGTACTTC. It is translated as CSVVGLSSYEQYF.

CDR3 amino acids: CASTGTGGYGYTF. The DNA of the CDR3 is TGTGCCAGCACCGGGACAGGGGGCTATGGCTACACCTTC. This sequence joins TRBV27 and TRBJ1-2, with 11 bases aligning to TRBD1. The J segment lost 4 bases and the V segment lost 7 bases, leaving 2 bases of the junction unmatched. The CDR3 contains 13 residues. CDR1 is MNHEY, CDR2 SMNVEV, per germline (reference sequence).

The chain couples TRBV5-1 to TRBJ1-1, with TRBD1 as a possible D gene (5 bases). CDR1 and CDR2 from the germline V gene are SGHRS and YFSETQ. This CDR3 has 10 amino acids. V dropped 7 bases and J dropped 8 bases, with 9 bases sitting between them. The chain's CDR3 is CASAGGEAFF. As DNA, the CDR3 is TGCGCCAGCGCCGGGGGGGAAGCTTTCTTT. The entire variable domain, with the rest obtained from reference TRBV5-1 and TRBJ1-1, is as follows: KAGVTQTPRYLIKTRGQQVTLSCSPISGHRSVSWYQQTPGQGLQFLFEYFSETQRNKGNFPGRFSGRQFSNSRSEMNVSTLELGDSALYLCASAGGEAFFGQGTRLTVV.

CDR3 DNA: TGTGCCAGTAGTATAGCCAGGGGTTGGATCACCGGGGAGCTGTTTTTT. Its translation: CASSIARGWITGELFF. This chain joins TRBV19 and TRBJ2-2; tentatively, D is TRBD1 (6 bases). Germline values: CDR1 LNHDA, CDR2 SQIVND (reference sequence). The CDR3 spans 16 residues. Trimming removed 1 base from V and 4 bases from J, with 13 bases in between.

The chain carries TRBV4-2 and TRBJ1-4; D ambiguous. The CDR3 spans 16 residues. In germline, CDR1 is LGHNA, CDR2 YNFKEQ. Trimming took 0 bases from V and 4 from J, leaving 12 bases between them. The chain's CDR3 is CASSQDRRRLNEKLFF. CDR3 coding DNA: TGTGCCAGCAGCCAAGATCGTCGAAGACTTAATGAAAAACTGTTTTTT.

The chain combines TRBV4-1 with TRBJ2-5, with 7 nucleotides matching TRBD2. V lost 1 base, J lost 3 bases, and 2 bases stayed unmatched. The CDR3 has 14 amino acids. CDR1 MGHRA and CDR2 YSYEKL come from the germline V gene. The CDR3 DNA follows: TGCGCCAGCAGCCAAGGAACTAGCGAAGAGACCCAGTACTTC. The encoded protein is CASSQGTSEETQYF.

V usage is TRBV7-6 and J usage is TRBJ1-1; tentative D call: TRBD1 (5 bases). The V and J ends lost 5 bases and 0 bases respectively, with 19 bases between them. This CDR3 has 17 amino acids. Germline CDR1 is SGHVS and CDR2 is FNYEAQ. The CDR3 sequence: CASSPLTQESMNTEAFF. The CDR3 nucleotides read TGTGCCAGCAGCCCCTTGACACAGGAGTCGATGAACACTGAAGCTTTCTTT.

The chain employs TRBV28 and TRBJ2-3; no clear D. This CDR3 is 14 amino acids long. The germline CDR1 and CDR2 sequences are MDHEN and SYDVKM. V was trimmed by 5 bases and J by 2 bases, leaving 11 bases between them. The CDR3 is CASSPTSITDTQYF. The CDR3 DNA is TGTGCCAGCAGTCCGACATCTATCACAGATACGCAGTATTTT.

The genes are TRBV10-3 and TRBJ1-3, with TRBD1 identical over 7 bases. V lost 2 bases, J lost 2 bases, and 0 bases stayed unmatched. The CDR3 contains 14 residues. Per the germline V gene, CDR1 is ENHRY and CDR2 is SYGVKD. The CDR3 sequence: CAISEGTAGNTIYF. The CDR3 DNA follows: TGTGCCATCAGTGAGGGGACAGCTGGAAACACCATATATTTT.

This chain connects TRBV7-3 to TRBJ1-1, with 7 bases identical to TRBD1. The CDR3 consists of 14 residues. CDR1 is SGHTA and CDR2 is FQGTGA in the germline V gene. Trimming cost V 4 bases and J 4 bases; bases outside gene matches: 6. The CDR3 reads CASSYQGVGTEAFF. In DNA, the CDR3 is TGTGCCAGCAGCTATCAGGGGGTCGGCACTGAAGCTTTCTTT. Using reference TRBV7-3 and TRBJ1-1 for the parts outside the CDR3, the full variable domain is GAGVSQTPSNKVTEKGKYVELRCDPISGHTALYWYRQSLGQGPEFLIYFQGTGAADDSGLPNDRFFAVRPEGSVSTLKIQRTERGDSAVYLCASSYQGVGTEAFFGQGTRLTVV.

The rearrangement links TRBV5-1 to TRBJ2-7; 11 bases agree with TRBD1. There are 16 residues in the CDR3. The V gene's germline CDR1 is SGHRS and CDR2 YFSETQ. V lost 0 bases, J lost 0 bases, and 2 bases stayed unmatched. DNA of the CDR3: TGCGCCAGCAGCTTGGCCGGGACAGGGGGCTCCTACGAGCAGTACTTC. Translating it yields CASSLAGTGGSYEQYF.

This chain links TRBV27 with TRBJ2-6, with D possibly TRBD2 on 5 matching bases. V lost 2 bases to trimming and J lost 0 bases, with 17 bases between them. The CDR3 loop spans 19 amino acids. Germline CDR1 is MNHEY and CDR2 is SMNVEV (reference sequence). Written as DNA, the CDR3 is TGTGCCAGCAGTTTAGCGGGCCCCTTCTACAGCTCTGGGGCCAACGTCCTGACTTTC. Encoded protein: CASSLAGPFYSSGANVLTF.

The genes are TRBV7-8 and TRBJ2-1; a weak D match, TRBD2 (5 bases). This CDR3 has 18 amino acids. In germline, CDR1 is SGHVS, CDR2 FQNEAQ. V was trimmed by 2 bases and J by 7 bases, leaving 24 bases between them. In DNA form, the CDR3 reads TGTGCCAGCAGCTTATCGAGCGCTTATAGCGACTGGCCGAATGAGCAGTTCTTC. Translating gives CASSLSSAYSDWPNEQFF. Drawing the rest from reference TRBV7-8 and TRBJ2-1, the complete variable domain is GAGVSQSPRYKVAKRGQDVALRCDPISGHVSLFWYQQALGQGPEFLTYFQNEAQLDKSGLPSDRFFAERPEGSVSTLKIQRTQQEDSAVYLCASSLSSAYSDWPNEQFFGPGTRLTVL.

J is TRBJ2-7 and V is TRBV6-5; D gene uncertain. V was cut by 6 bases and J by 4 bases, with 13 bases left in between. Looked up from germline, CDR1 is MNHEY and CDR2 is SVGAGI. CDR3 length equals 13 residues. CDR3 in DNA: TGTGCCAGCAGACCTCTTGAGGCGTACGAGCAGTACTTC. As protein: CASRPLEAYEQYF.

This clone was detected once. The J gene is TRBJ1-1, the V gene TRBV6-6; 7 positions agree with TRBD1. Germline loops: CDR1 MNHNY, CDR2 SVGAGI (reference sequence). The CDR3 covers 14 residues. J was trimmed by 4 bases and V by 6 bases; bases with no gene match: 8. CDR3 DNA: TGTGCCAGCAGCTCCGATAGGGGGCTCACTGAAGCTTTCTTT. Residues: CASSSDRGLTEAFF.

The CDR3, as DNA: TGTGCCATCAGTGGGACAGGGTGGGAAAAACTGTTTTTT. It specifies CAISGTGWEKLFF. The chain combines TRBV10-3 with TRBJ1-4; TRBD1 matches 8 bases. This CDR3 is 13 amino acids long. V trimming: 4 bases; J trimming: 8 bases; junction bases outside the gene matches: 3. Per germline, CDR1 ENHRY and CDR2 SYGVKD.

The genes are TRBV9 and TRBJ2-5, with 13 bases aligning to TRBD2. Germline V gene sequence: CDR1 SGDLS, CDR2 YYNGEE. The CDR3 sequence is 16 residues long. Trimming took 0 bases from V and 3 from J; bases not matched to a gene: 2. The CDR3 DNA sequence: TGTGCCAGCAGCGTAGGACTAGCGGGAGGTAAAGAGACCCAGTACTTC. Protein product: CASSVGLAGGKETQYF.

The chain couples TRBV4-3 to TRBJ2-3; TRBD2 agrees at 13 bases. The trim removed 4 bases at V and 3 bases at J, leaving 10 bases unmatched. Germline assignment: CDR1 LGHNA and CDR2 YSLEER. This CDR3 is built from 18 residues. CDR3 region: CASSLKPRTSGGTDTQYF. The DNA for the CDR3 is TGCGCCAGCAGCCTCAAGCCCAGGACTAGCGGGGGAACAGATACGCAGTATTTT.

This chain joins TRBV6-8 and TRBJ1-1, with 8 positions matching TRBD1. V was pared by 6 bases and J by 4 bases, with 19 bases of the junction left unmatched. Germline V gene sequence: CDR1 MNHGY, CDR2 SAAAGT. CDR3 length equals 18 residues. The CDR3 DNA is TGTGCCAGCAGGAGGAAAAACATTACAGGGGGATGGGGCACTGAAGCTTTCTTT. Its translation: CASRRKNITGGWGTEAFF.

The V and J genes are TRBV2 and TRBJ2-6; D possibly corresponds to TRBD2 (6 bases). V gave up 8 bases and J gave up 1 base, with 9 bases separating them. Germline CDR1 SNHLY, CDR2 FYNNEI. The CDR3 loop spans 14 amino acids. The CDR3 coding sequence is TGTGCCAGCGAGGGGAGGTCTGGGGCCAACGTCCTGACTTTC. It codes for CASEGRSGANVLTF. The full variable domain, rest sourced from reference TRBV2 and TRBJ2-6, is EPEVTQTPSHQVTQMGQEVILRCVPISNHLYFYWYRQILGQKVEFLVSFYNNEISEKSEIFDDQFSVERPDGSNFTLKIRSTKLEDSAMYFCASEGRSGANVLTFGAGSRLTVL.

This rearrangement joins TRBV5-1 to TRBJ2-5; D remains unclear. This CDR3 comprises 15 residues. Germline V gene sequence: CDR1 SGHRS, CDR2 YFSETQ. V shed 0 bases and J shed 4 bases, with 13 bases lying between them. Written as DNA, the CDR3 is TGCGCCAGCAGCTTGGACGGGTCTGTCCGAGAGACCCAGTACTTC. Translating gives CASSLDGSVRETQYF.

The chain links TRBV6-5 to TRBJ1-5; D unresolved. CDR3 length: 13 amino acids. V lost 4 bases and J 6 bases, leaving 10 bases between the germline ends. Germline V CDR1 and CDR2: MNHEY, SVGAGI. The CDR3 region has the DNA TGTGCCAGCAGTTCCACTGTCTTTCAGCCCCAGCATTTT. It codes for CASSSTVFQPQHF.

This rearrangement joins TRBV2 to TRBJ1-5, with D perhaps TRBD1 (5 bases). Germline V CDR1 and CDR2: SNHLY, FYNNEI. Trimming shortened V by 1 base and J by 6 bases, and 16 bases separated the two germline ends. The CDR3 extends over 16 amino acids. The CDR3 sequence is CASSEGQGQGVQPQHF. The DNA of the CDR3 is TGTGCCAGCAGTGAAGGGCAGGGTCAGGGCGTTCAGCCCCAGCATTTT.

The chain employs TRBV27 and TRBJ2-3; TRBD1 might be the D (7 bases). This CDR3 region has 14 residues. The ends were cut back, 6 bases at V and 4 bases at J, with 14 bases in the middle. CDR1 is MNHEY, CDR2 SMNVEV, per germline (reference sequence). In DNA, the CDR3 is TGTGCCAGCAGCCGACAGGGAGGAGCAGATACGCAGTATTTT. Protein product: CASSRQGGADTQYF.